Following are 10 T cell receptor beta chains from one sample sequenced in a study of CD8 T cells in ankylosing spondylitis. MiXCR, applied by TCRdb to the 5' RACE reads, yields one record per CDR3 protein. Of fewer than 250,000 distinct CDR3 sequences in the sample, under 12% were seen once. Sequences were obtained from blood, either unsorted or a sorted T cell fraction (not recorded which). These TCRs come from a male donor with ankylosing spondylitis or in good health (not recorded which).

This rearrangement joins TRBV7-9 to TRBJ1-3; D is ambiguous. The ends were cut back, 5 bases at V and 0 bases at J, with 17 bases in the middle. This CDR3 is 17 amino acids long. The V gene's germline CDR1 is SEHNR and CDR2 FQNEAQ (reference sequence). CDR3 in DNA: TGTGCCAGCAGCCCGCGGACGCTTAGCTACTCTGGAAACACCATATATTTT. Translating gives CASSPRTLSYSGNTIYF.

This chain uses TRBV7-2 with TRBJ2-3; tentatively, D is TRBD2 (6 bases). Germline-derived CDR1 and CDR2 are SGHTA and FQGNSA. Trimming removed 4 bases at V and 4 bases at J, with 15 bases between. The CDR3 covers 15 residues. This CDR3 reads CASSSSGRRADTQYF. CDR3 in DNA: TGTGCCAGCAGCTCCTCAGGGAGGCGAGCAGATACGCAGTATTTT.

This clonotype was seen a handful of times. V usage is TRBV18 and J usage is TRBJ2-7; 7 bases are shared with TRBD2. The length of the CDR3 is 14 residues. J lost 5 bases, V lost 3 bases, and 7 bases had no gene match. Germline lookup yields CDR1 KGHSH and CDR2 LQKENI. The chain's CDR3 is CASSPPGLRHEQYF. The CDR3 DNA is TGTGCCAGCTCACCGCCGGGACTAAGGCACGAGCAGTACTTC.

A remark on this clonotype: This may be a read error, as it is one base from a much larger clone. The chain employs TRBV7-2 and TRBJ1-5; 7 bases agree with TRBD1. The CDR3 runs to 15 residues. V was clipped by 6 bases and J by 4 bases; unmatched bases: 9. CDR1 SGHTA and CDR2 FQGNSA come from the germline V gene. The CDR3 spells CASSSPRQGNQPQHF. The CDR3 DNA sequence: TGTGCCAGCAGTTCGCCGCGACAGGGTAATCAGCCCCAGCATTTT. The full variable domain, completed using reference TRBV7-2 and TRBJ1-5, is GAGVSQSPSNKVTEKGKDVELRCDPISGHTALYWYRQSLGQGLEFLIYFQGNSAPDKSGLPSDRFSAERTGGSVSTLTIQRTQQEDSAVYLCASSSPRQGNQPQHFGDGTRLSIL.

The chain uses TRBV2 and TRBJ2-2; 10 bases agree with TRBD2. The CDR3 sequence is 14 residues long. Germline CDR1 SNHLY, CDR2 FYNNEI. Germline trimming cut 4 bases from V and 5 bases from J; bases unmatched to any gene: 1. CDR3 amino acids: CASSALAGTGELFF. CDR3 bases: TGTGCCAGCAGTGCACTAGCGGGGACCGGGGAGCTGTTTTTT.

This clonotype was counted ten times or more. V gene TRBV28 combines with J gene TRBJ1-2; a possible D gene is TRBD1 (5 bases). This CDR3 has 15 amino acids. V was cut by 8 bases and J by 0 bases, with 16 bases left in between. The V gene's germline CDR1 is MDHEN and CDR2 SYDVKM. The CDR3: CASSPPTASNYGYTF. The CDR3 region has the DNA TGTGCCAGCTCCCCACCGACAGCCTCTAACTATGGCTACACCTTC.

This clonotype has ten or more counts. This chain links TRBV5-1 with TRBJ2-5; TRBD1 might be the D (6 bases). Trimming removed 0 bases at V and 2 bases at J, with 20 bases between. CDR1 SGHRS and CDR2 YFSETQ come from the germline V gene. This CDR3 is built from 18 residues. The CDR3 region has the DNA TGCGCCAGCAGCTTGGGGGGGCAGGCCTTCTCCCAACAAGAGACCCAGTACTTC. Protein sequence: CASSLGGQAFSQQETQYF.

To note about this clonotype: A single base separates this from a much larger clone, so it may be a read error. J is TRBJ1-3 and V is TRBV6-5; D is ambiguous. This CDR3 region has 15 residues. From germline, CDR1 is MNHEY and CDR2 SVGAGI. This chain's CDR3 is CTSSYGRNSGNTIYF. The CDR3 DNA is TGTACCAGCAGTTACGGCCGCAACTCTGGAAACACCATATATTTT.

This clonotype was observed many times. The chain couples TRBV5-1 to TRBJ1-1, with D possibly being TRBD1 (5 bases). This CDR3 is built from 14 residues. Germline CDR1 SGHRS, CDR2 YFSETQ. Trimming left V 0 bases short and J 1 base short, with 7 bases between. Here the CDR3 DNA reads TGCGCCAGCAGCTTGGACAGGCCGAACACTGAAGCTTTCTTT. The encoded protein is CASSLDRPNTEAFF.

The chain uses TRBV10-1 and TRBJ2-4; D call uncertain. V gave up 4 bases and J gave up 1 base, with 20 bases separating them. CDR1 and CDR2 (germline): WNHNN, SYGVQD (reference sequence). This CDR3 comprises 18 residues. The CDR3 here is CASSGSTAREWAKNIQYF. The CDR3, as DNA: TGCGCCAGCAGTGGGAGCACAGCCCGAGAGTGGGCCAAAAACATTCAGTACTTC.